The next 25 T cell receptor beta chains were all read from a single sample in a study of cytotoxic CD8 clonotypes in ibrutinib-treated CLL. TCRdb's table, derived via immunoSEQ multiplex PCR, lists solely in-frame clones and lacks some. The sample records 150,000 to 200,000 clones, about 72% being singletons. The material was PBMCs, obtained after 24 months of ibrutinib treatment. The receptor source for this set is a human donor with chronic lymphocytic leukemia.

This clone was counted once. This chain uses TRBV11-2 with TRBJ2-2; D might be TRBD2 (5 bases). CDR1 and CDR2 from the germline V gene are SGHAT and FQNNGV. Trimming took 2 bases from V and 4 from J, leaving 11 bases between them. The CDR3 contains 15 residues. The CDR3 sequence: CASSLFVDSTGELFF. Written as DNA, the CDR3 is TGTGCCAGCAGCTTATTCGTGGACTCCACCGGGGAGCTGTTTTTT.

The CDR3 is CSDRTSEGTDTQYF. The CDR3 bases are TGCAGCGACCGGACGTCAGAGGGCACAGATACGCAGTATTTT. This chain links TRBV29-1 with TRBJ2-3; D remains ambiguous. CDR1 is SQVTM, CDR2 ANQGSEA, per germline. This CDR3 has 14 residues. V was clipped by 7 bases and J by 1 base, with 15 bases between them.

This chain connects TRBV4-3 to TRBJ1-2; 8 bases fit TRBD1. V was clipped by 3 bases and J by 6 bases; unmatched bases: 15. Per the germline V gene, CDR1 is LGHNA and CDR2 is YSLEER. The CDR3 has 17 amino acids. In DNA form, the CDR3 reads TGCGCCAGCAGCCAGTACCCGGGACAGGCGTCCCTCGATGGCTACACCTTC. As protein: CASSQYPGQASLDGYTF.

This chain joins TRBV11-3 and TRBJ2-3, with a possible D match to TRBD2 (5 bases). The CDR3 has 13 residues. V lost 4 bases to trimming and J lost 4 bases, with 9 bases between them. The germline V gene encodes CDR1 SGHNT and CDR2 YENEEA. The CDR3 protein is CASSSERSDTQYF. The DNA of the CDR3 is TGTGCCAGCAGCTCAGAGCGGTCAGATACGCAGTATTTT.

This clone was observed a single time. The J gene is TRBJ1-1, the V gene TRBV6-6; a possible D gene is TRBD1 (5 bases). The germline CDR1 and CDR2 sequences are MNHNY and SVGAGI (reference sequence). The CDR3 has 16 amino acids. Trimming took 2 bases from V and 0 from J, leaving 13 bases between them. The CDR3 spells CASSYPLGGVNTEAFF. The CDR3 region has the DNA TGTGCCAGCAGTTACCCCCTCGGGGGTGTGAACACTGAAGCTTTCTTT.

The DNA of the CDR3 is TGTGCCAGCAGCCCACAGGGGGCGAATGGCTACACCTTC. It specifies CASSPQGANGYTF. This chain joins TRBV7-9 and TRBJ1-2; 9 nucleotides match TRBD1. The CDR3 covers 13 residues. Germline values: CDR1 SEHNR, CDR2 FQNEAQ (reference sequence). V shed 5 bases and J 6 bases; nucleotides not matched to a gene: 4.

The chain combines TRBV18 with TRBJ1-5; tentative D call: TRBD1 (6 bases). Trimming removed 6 bases from V and 7 bases from J, with 16 bases in between. The germline V gene encodes CDR1 KGHSH and CDR2 LQKENI. The CDR3 has 14 amino acids. The CDR3 region is CASSPTRGEQPQHF. The DNA of the CDR3 is TGTGCCAGCTCGCCTACCAGGGGAGAACAGCCCCAGCATTTT.

The V gene is TRBV19, the J gene TRBJ1-3; D is possibly TRBD1 (6 bases). V was trimmed by 7 bases and J by 4 bases, leaving 20 bases between them. This CDR3 region has 16 residues. CDR1 is LNHDA, CDR2 SQIVND, per germline (reference sequence). The CDR3: CASIHPAGQKGNTIYF. CDR3 DNA sequence: TGTGCCAGTATCCACCCCGCCGGACAGAAGGGAAACACCATATATTTT.

The chain links TRBV4-3 to TRBJ1-1; no reliable D call. CDR3 length: 14 amino acids. The ends were cut back, 0 bases at V and 5 bases at J, with 10 bases in the middle. Germline V gives CDR1 LGHNA, CDR2 YSLEER. This CDR3 reads CASSQDLGLTEAFF. CDR3 DNA: TGCGCCAGCAGCCAAGATTTGGGGTTAACTGAAGCTTTCTTT.

The chain couples TRBV4-1 to TRBJ2-1, with TRBD2 matching over 12 bases. The CDR3 length is 16 residues. V was clipped by 6 bases and J by 5 bases; unmatched bases: 8. Germline assignment: CDR1 MGHRA and CDR2 YSYEKL. The CDR3 DNA is TGCGCCAGCAGACTAGCGGGAGGCCGTCGAGACAATGAGCAGTTCTTC. Translated, it gives CASRLAGGRRDNEQFF.

In the case of this clone: A read error may produce the germline difference seen at one junction end. This chain links TRBV7-2 with TRBJ2-3, with D perhaps TRBD1 (6 bases). Per germline, CDR1 SGHTA and CDR2 FQGNSA. The CDR3 is made up of 11 amino acids. The CDR3 loop reads CASSLAGAQYF. In DNA, the CDR3 is TGTGCCAGCAGCCTAGCAGGGGCGCAGTATTTT.

J is TRBJ2-4 and V is TRBV9; 8 nucleotides line up with TRBD1. The germline gives CDR1 SGDLS, CDR2 YYNGEE. There are 14 residues in the CDR3. J lost 9 bases, V lost 3 bases, and 8 bases had no gene match. CDR3: CASSAQDRDSIQYF. CDR3 nucleotides: TGTGCCAGCAGCGCACAGGACAGGGACTCCATTCAGTACTTC.

CDR3 coding DNA: TGCGCCAGCAGCCAAACGATGCCTAGGGGGTGGAATCAGCCCCAGCATTTT. It yields the protein CASSQTMPRGWNQPQHF. The V gene is TRBV4-1, the J gene TRBJ1-5; tentative D call: TRBD1 (6 bases). Germline-derived CDR1 and CDR2 are MGHRA and YSYEKL. V was cut by 2 bases and J by 4 bases, with 18 bases left in between. This CDR3 has 17 residues.

This clone came up a few times. The J gene is TRBJ2-7, the V gene TRBV7-2, with 7 bases identical to TRBD2. Germline CDR1 SGHTA, CDR2 FQGNSA. CDR3 size: 15 residues. V lost 5 bases to trimming and J lost 6 bases; unmatched junction nucleotides: 13. The CDR3 spells CASSGAGKGRGEQYF. The DNA of the CDR3 is TGTGCCAGCAGCGGAGCGGGGAAAGGCCGGGGCGAGCAGTACTTC.

V is TRBV9 and J is TRBJ1-1, with D uncertain. V dropped 0 bases and J dropped 5 bases, with 2 bases sitting between them. Germline V CDR1 and CDR2: SGDLS, YYNGEE. The CDR3 sequence is 11 residues long. The CDR3 sequence is CASSVATEAFF. The CDR3, as DNA: TGTGCCAGCAGCGTAGCTACTGAAGCTTTCTTT. Using reference TRBV9 and TRBJ1-1 for the parts outside the CDR3, the full variable domain is DSGVTQTPKHLITATGQRVTLRCSPRSGDLSVYWYQQSLDQGLQFLIQYYNGEERAKGNILERFSAQQFPDLHSELNLSSLELGDSALYFCASSVATEAFFGQGTRLTVV.

V gene TRBV2 combines with J gene TRBJ1-2, with 7 bases matching TRBD1. Germline loops: CDR1 SNHLY, CDR2 FYNNEI. The CDR3 loop spans 17 amino acids. The junction had 13 bases not matched to a gene; V was cut back by 4 bases and J by 2 bases. CDR3 protein: CASSGRGAGGLNYGYTF. For the CDR3, the DNA is TGTGCCAGCAGTGGCCGGGGGGCAGGGGGTCTCAACTATGGCTACACCTTC. The full variable domain, rest sourced from reference TRBV2 and TRBJ1-2, is EPEVTQTPSHQVTQMGQEVILRCVPISNHLYFYWYRQILGQKVEFLVSFYNNEISEKSEIFDDQFSVERPDGSNFTLKIRSTKLEDSAMYFCASSGRGAGGLNYGYTFGSGTRLTVV.

The rearrangement uses TRBV9 and TRBJ2-1; 12 bases line up with TRBD2. This CDR3 is built from 17 residues. V trimming: 4 bases; J trimming: 3 bases; junction bases outside the gene matches: 8. Germline CDR1 SGDLS, CDR2 YYNGEE. CDR3 in amino acids: CASSPIWTSGNYNEQFF. The DNA for the CDR3 is TGTGCCAGCAGCCCTATCTGGACTAGCGGGAACTACAATGAGCAGTTCTTC.

This chain uses TRBV14 with TRBJ1-1; D gene ambiguous. The CDR3 is made up of 13 amino acids. The V end was cut by 2 bases, the J end by 6 bases, with 10 bases between. Germline V lookup: CDR1 SGHDN, CDR2 FVKESK. CDR3 DNA sequence: TGTGCCAGCAGCCAATCGATGCGGGCTGAAGCTTTCTTT. Translating it yields CASSQSMRAEAFF.

The rearrangement joins TRBV6-5 to TRBJ2-5; D gene ambiguous. In germline, CDR1 is MNHEY, CDR2 SVGAGI. The CDR3 extends over 11 amino acids. V lost 5 bases, J lost 5 bases, and 6 bases lay in between. CDR3 residues: CASSVAETQYF. In DNA form, the CDR3 reads TGTGCCAGCAGTGTTGCCGAGACCCAGTACTTC.

The chain has TRBV19 and TRBJ2-1; the match to TRBD2 covers 13 bases. V was clipped by 4 bases and J by 8 bases; unmatched bases: 5. The CDR3 is 15 residues long. Per germline, CDR1 LNHDA and CDR2 SQIVND (reference sequence). For the CDR3, the DNA is TGTGCCAGTAGTAACCGGGGACTAGCGGGATATGAGCAGTTCTTC. This translates into CASSNRGLAGYEQFF.

The chain recombines TRBV7-2 with TRBJ2-7; TRBD2 agrees at 13 bases. After removal of 4 bases from V and 6 bases from J, the junction contained 6 bases not matched to a gene. Germline V gene lookup returns CDR1 SGHTA and CDR2 FQGNSA. The CDR3 extends over 15 amino acids. CDR3 bases: TGTGCCAGCAGCTCAACCCGACTAGCGGGAGGCGAGCAGTACTTC. Amino acids: CASSSTRLAGGEQYF.

The rearrangement joins TRBV7-3 to TRBJ2-7, with D perhaps matching TRBD2 (5 bases). The CDR3 is 14 amino acids. Germline values: CDR1 SGHTA, CDR2 FQGTGA. V was clipped by 2 bases and J by 3 bases, with 11 bases between them. The CDR3 bases are TGTGCCAGCAGCTTATCCGGGGTGAGCTACGAGCAGTACTTC. Its translation is CASSLSGVSYEQYF.

This clone was seen a few times. The chain joins TRBV27 to TRBJ2-7; 11 nucleotides agree with TRBD1. Germline V gene sequence: CDR1 MNHEY, CDR2 SMNVEV (reference sequence). The CDR3 is made up of 16 amino acids. V gave up 5 bases and J gave up 3 bases; unmatched junction bases: 9. The CDR3 sequence is CASSLPPGQGVYEQYF. In DNA form, the CDR3 reads TGTGCCAGCAGTCTACCCCCGGGACAGGGGGTCTACGAGCAGTACTTC.

The rearrangement links TRBV11-3 to TRBJ2-3; 10 bases line up with TRBD1. Germline values: CDR1 SGHNT, CDR2 YENEEA. The CDR3 contains 19 residues. V lost 1 base and J lost 2; bases outside the gene matches: 12. CDR3 coding DNA: TGTGCCAGCAGCTTAGTCGGACAGGGGGGAGGAGGACCCACAGATACGCAGTATTTT. Translating gives CASSLVGQGGGGPTDTQYF.

This chain connects TRBV19 to TRBJ2-4, with D possibly called TRBD1 or TRBD2 (5 bases each). V gave up 5 bases and J gave up 7 bases, with 12 bases separating them. The CDR3 extends over 13 amino acids. CDR1 and CDR2 from the germline V gene are LNHDA and SQIVND (reference sequence). For the CDR3, the DNA is TGTGCCAGTAGTCTCCCGGGACCCAACATTCAGTACTTC. Amino acid sequence: CASSLPGPNIQYF.